A single sample is the source of the 2 T cell receptor beta chains below, sequenced in a study of blood T cell repertoires in COVID-19. The repertoire was sequenced with immunoSEQ multiplex PCR; TCRdb's copy has only in-frame clones and lacks some. Here the sample spans approximately 200,000 clones, 80% to 90% being singletons. Source material: peripheral blood. Receptors were obtained from a man aged 25-45 years with COVID-19, enrolled during active disease.

The rearrangement joins TRBV5-1 to TRBJ2-2; a possible D gene is TRBD1 (5 bases). V gave up 0 bases and J gave up 7 bases, with 22 bases separating them. The CDR3 extends over 18 amino acids. The germline gives CDR1 SGHRS, CDR2 YFSETQ. This CDR3 is CASSLAVGLGPRSGELFF. The CDR3 coding sequence is TGCGCCAGCAGCTTGGCCGTGGGCCTGGGGCCTCGGAGCGGGGAGCTGTTTTTT.

This chain joins TRBV28 and TRBJ1-2, with D tentatively TRBD1 (5 bases). The V gene's germline CDR1 is MDHEN and CDR2 SYDVKM. The CDR3 consists of 16 residues. Trimming left V 1 base short and J 3 bases short, with 15 bases between. CDR3 DNA: TGTGCCAGCAGTTTATACCGGACGGGGGGTCACTATGGCTACACCTTC. It translates to CASSLYRTGGHYGYTF.